This T cell receptor beta chain was sequenced in a study of shared T cell receptors in the human thymus. Looked up from germline, CDR1 is MDHEN and CDR2 is SYDVKM. The germline V and J ends were trimmed by 4 bases and 7 bases, with 11 bases remaining between them. The CDR3 sequence is 13 residues long. Method: immunoSEQ multiplex PCR; TCRdb's copy keeps in-frame clones and lacks some. Of 630,000 or so clones in the sample, around 87% were seen once. These data were likewise used in another study, on human thymus T cells. From that report: The donor group consisted of healthy Finnish infants who were having corrective surgery for congenital heart defects. The source of the thymus tissue was resections taken during corrective heart surgery. There appeared to be biased usage of V and J genes in thymic and blood repertoires. Related research described strongly overlapping thymic repertoires in unrelated people.

Material: thymocytes. The V and J genes are TRBV28 and TRBJ1-5, with a possible D match to TRBD1 (6 bases). This sequence originates from a boy in the first two years of life with a congenital heart defect. CDR3 bases: TGTGCCAGCAGTTCCAGGGGCAGCCAGCCCCAGCATTTT. The encoded protein is CASSSRGSQPQHF. The full variable domain, its missing parts supplied by reference TRBV28 and TRBJ1-5, is DVKVTQSSRYLVKRTGEKVFLECVQDMDHENMFWYRQDPGLGLRLIYFSYDVKMKEKGDIPEGYSVSREKKERFSLILESASTNQTSMYLCASSSRGSQPQHFGDGTRLSIL.